Following are 24 T cell receptor beta chains from one sample sequenced in a study of graft-versus-host responses after intestinal transplantation. The table came from immunoSEQ multiplex PCR; TCRdb's copy has only in-frame clones and leaves some out. The data contain just over 8,000 clones, approximately 64% of them singletons. Lymphocytes (intraepithelial and lamina propria) were released by processing the graft tissue. Source: ileum tissue, taken about 410 days after transplant. All receptors derive from a human patient who received an intestinal transplant, so some T cells may come from the graft donor.

V usage is TRBV29-1 and J usage is TRBJ1-4, with 8 bases identical to TRBD1. Germline V gene sequence: CDR1 SQVTM, CDR2 ANQGSEA. The CDR3 spans 14 residues. V was pared by 0 bases and J by 7 bases, with 4 bases of the junction left unmatched. CDR3 residues: CSVEDPGQGEKLFF. The CDR3 nucleotides read TGCAGCGTTGAAGACCCAGGACAGGGTGAAAAACTGTTTTTT.

The DNA for the CDR3 is TGTGCCAGCAGACAGGGATACTACGAGCAGTACTTC. This codes for CASRQGYYEQYF. The chain links TRBV2 to TRBJ2-7, with D tentatively TRBD1 (6 bases). V gave up 6 bases and J gave up 3 bases, with 9 bases separating them. The CDR3 is made up of 12 amino acids. Germline V gene lookup returns CDR1 SNHLY and CDR2 FYNNEI.

The V and J genes are TRBV5-1 and TRBJ2-5, with 16 bases that match TRBD2. Germline V CDR1 and CDR2: SGHRS, YFSETQ. V dropped 3 bases and J dropped 3; count of bases not matched to a gene: 8. This CDR3 region has 18 residues. The CDR3 nucleotides read TGCGCCAGCAGCTCCGGGACTAGCGGGAGGGGACGGGAAGAGACCCAGTACTTC. This sequence encodes CASSSGTSGRGREETQYF.

The V and J genes are TRBV10-1 and TRBJ2-2; D is possibly TRBD1 (5 bases). V lost 5 bases and J 1 base, leaving 11 bases between the germline ends. This CDR3 has 15 amino acids. Germline values: CDR1 WNHNN, CDR2 SYGVQD (reference sequence). CDR3 DNA: TGCGCCAGCAGTCCCGACAGTCGGAACACCGGGGAGCTGTTTTTT. As protein: CASSPDSRNTGELFF.

This clone is a singleton in its sample. The chain combines TRBV5-6 with TRBJ2-5, with TRBD1 matching over 9 bases. TRBJ2-7 explains the end of the DNA better; the J call may be wrong. The germline V gene encodes CDR1 SGHDT and CDR2 YYEEEE. The CDR3 contains 17 residues. The DNA of the CDR3 is TGTGCCAGCAGCTTGGCCCGGCTACCGGGACAGGGCCACGAGCAGTACTTC. Protein product: CASSLARLPGQGHEQYF.

The chain is built from TRBV10-3 and TRBJ1-1; perhaps TRBD1 as D (6 bases). The CDR3 has 12 amino acids. V was clipped by 5 bases and J by 7 bases, with 11 bases between them. CDR1 and CDR2 (germline): ENHRY, SYGVKD. DNA of the CDR3: TGTGCCATCAGTCCAGGGGACCTTGAAGCTTTCTTT. The encoded protein is CAISPGDLEAFF.

The J gene is TRBJ2-5, the V gene TRBV23-1, with D possibly being TRBD1 (6 bases). TRBV23-1 is an ORF; its function is uncertain. The V end lost 4 bases, the J end lost 3 bases, and 18 bases lay between the germline ends. The CDR3 runs to 16 residues. This CDR3 reads CASSPIARDTEETQYF. The CDR3 coding sequence is TGCGCCAGCAGTCCCATCGCCCGGGACACTGAAGAGACCCAGTACTTC.

By proportion, this clone is medium-sized (0.01 to 0.1%). This chain joins TRBV7-8 and TRBJ1-2; D ambiguous. CDR1 SGHVS and CDR2 FQNEAQ come from the germline V gene. CDR3 length equals 14 residues. The germline V and J ends were trimmed by 1 base and 7 bases, with 13 bases remaining between them. The CDR3 bases are TGTGCCAGCAGCTTAGGAGCGAAATCCGCTGGCTACACCTTC. Protein: CASSLGAKSAGYTF.

This clone has just a few counts. The rearrangement uses TRBV28 and TRBJ1-6, with D possibly TRBD1 on 5 matching bases. The CDR3 is 14 residues long. V was clipped by 6 bases and J by 5 bases, with 11 bases between them. Per germline, CDR1 MDHEN and CDR2 SYDVKM. The CDR3 DNA is TGTGCCAGCAGGGTACAGGTCCATAATTCACCCCTCCACTTT. Its translation: CASRVQVHNSPLHF.

The chain uses TRBV11-2 and TRBJ1-3, with 7 bases fitting TRBD1. The CDR3 is 14 amino acids. Germline V lookup: CDR1 SGHAT, CDR2 FQNNGV. Trimming cost V 5 bases and J 2 bases; bases outside gene matches: 3. CDR3 loop: CASSEQGPGNTIYF. The CDR3 DNA reads as TGTGCCAGCAGCGAACAGGGGCCTGGAAACACCATATATTTT.

For this clone: The identical CDR3 is also encoded by other nucleotide sequences in the sample. The chain is built from TRBV5-1 and TRBJ2-5, with 7 nucleotides matching TRBD2. J lost 2 bases, V lost 1 base, and 5 bases had no gene match. Germline V CDR1 and CDR2: SGHRS, YFSETQ. The CDR3 is made up of 15 amino acids. CDR3 bases: TGCGCCAGCAGCTTGAGCGGGGCGAATCAAGAGACCCAGTACTTC. It is translated as CASSLSGANQETQYF.

This clone was counted a single time. V and J are TRBV19 and TRBJ2-2; D uncertain. This CDR3 is 14 amino acids long. V dropped 0 bases and J dropped 4 bases, with 6 bases sitting between them. CDR1 is LNHDA, CDR2 SQIVND, per germline (reference sequence). CDR3 loop: CASSIDHSTGELFF. DNA for the CDR3: TGTGCCAGTAGTATAGATCACAGCACCGGGGAGCTGTTTTTT.

CDR3 residues: CASSRTSRTRFYEQYF. The CDR3 DNA is TGCGCCAGCAGCCGAACCTCGAGGACTAGATTCTACGAGCAGTACTTC. This sequence joins TRBV5-1 and TRBJ2-7; 7 positions agree with TRBD2. The CDR3 sequence is 16 residues long. The germline gives CDR1 SGHRS, CDR2 YFSETQ. J lost 3 bases, V lost 4 bases, and 13 bases had no gene match.

The chain is built from TRBV29-1 and TRBJ2-2, with TRBD2 matching over 14 bases. V was pared by 4 bases and J by 6 bases, with 7 bases of the junction left unmatched. CDR3 length: 16 residues. Germline loops: CDR1 SQVTM, CDR2 ANQGSEA. DNA of the CDR3: TGCAGCGTTGTAGGGACTAGCGGGGGCTACGCCGGGGAGCTGTTTTTT. Its protein is CSVVGTSGGYAGELFF.

The chain joins TRBV27 to TRBJ1-1; possibly TRBD1 for D (6 bases). Germline V lookup: CDR1 MNHEY, CDR2 SMNVEV (reference sequence). With 6 bases removed from V and 1 base from J, the gap between germline ends came to 15 bases. This CDR3 spans 15 amino acids. The CDR3 DNA reads as TGTGCCAGCAGGCCTATTGGGGGCCAGAACACTGAAGCTTTCTTT. It specifies CASRPIGGQNTEAFF.

This chain links TRBV10-3 with TRBJ2-7; D unresolved. V gave up 3 bases and J gave up 6 bases, with 9 bases separating them. The CDR3 sequence is 12 residues long. The germline V gene encodes CDR1 ENHRY and CDR2 SYGVKD. CDR3 in DNA: TGTGCCATCAGTGACTCCGTTCCCGAGCAGTACTTC. It translates to CAISDSVPEQYF.

This clone was counted a few times. This rearrangement joins TRBV2 to TRBJ1-4; TRBD1 agrees at 7 bases. The CDR3 covers 18 residues. Unmatched junction bases numbered 20, after V lost 5 bases and J lost 8 bases. Germline loops: CDR1 SNHLY, CDR2 FYNNEI. The CDR3 protein is CASSFPTGLRGGIEKLFF. In DNA form, the CDR3 reads TGTGCCAGCAGTTTTCCGACAGGGCTAAGAGGTGGAATCGAAAAACTGTTTTTT.

The chain combines TRBV4-3 with TRBJ2-1; 9 bases map to TRBD2. The CDR3 length is 15 residues. Germline V gene lookup returns CDR1 LGHNA and CDR2 YSLEER. V shed 1 base, J shed 5 bases, and the junction held 3 bases outside the gene matches. The DNA for the CDR3 is TGCGCCAGCAGCCAAGCTAGCGGGGTGAACAATGAGCAGTTCTTC. Translation gives CASSQASGVNNEQFF.

The chain couples TRBV6-4 to TRBJ2-3; no clear D. Germline CDR1 and CDR2: MRHNA and SNTAGT. Trimming removed 0 bases at V and 2 bases at J, with 9 bases between. This CDR3 is 15 amino acids long. For the CDR3, the DNA is TGTGCCAGCAGTGACTCGACGGGTTCCACAGATACGCAGTATTTT. Its protein product is CASSDSTGSTDTQYF.

This clone was observed once. The J gene is TRBJ2-7, the V gene TRBV7-9; D ambiguous. The CDR3 covers 11 residues. Germline values: CDR1 SEHNR, CDR2 FQNEAQ (reference sequence). Trimming took off 3 bases at V and 10 bases at J, with 10 bases between the two ends. The CDR3 DNA follows: TGTGCCAGCAGCTTTGGGGTCAGCCAGTACTTC. Its protein is CASSFGVSQYF.

This clone was seen only a few times. The genes are TRBV19 and TRBJ1-1, with D unresolved. The CDR3 has 13 amino acids. Trimming took 0 bases from V and 4 from J, leaving 6 bases between them. Germline CDR1 is LNHDA and CDR2 is SQIVND (reference sequence). CDR3 sequence: CASSIDGFTEAFF. In DNA, the CDR3 is TGTGCCAGTAGTATAGATGGGTTCACTGAAGCTTTCTTT.

Concerning this clone: An end of the junction differs from the germline gene, which may be a read error. The chain employs TRBV7-3 and TRBJ1-6, with 7 bases identical to TRBD1. The CDR3 spans 17 residues. Germline CDR1 is SGHTA and CDR2 is FQGTGA. CDR3 region: CASSLTLTGTADSPLHF. The DNA of the CDR3 is TGTGCCAGCAGCCTAACCCTAACCGGGACAGCGGATTCACCCCTCCACTTT.

This clone was observed once. The V call is TRBV5-1, the J call TRBJ2-2; 7 bases are a match to TRBD1. CDR1 is SGHRS and CDR2 is YFSETQ in the germline V gene. After removal of 6 bases from V and 1 base from J, the junction contained 3 bases not matched to a gene. CDR3 length: 14 residues. In DNA form, the CDR3 reads TGCGCCAGCAACAGGGGTGAGAACACCGGGGAGCTGTTTTTT. Translation: CASNRGENTGELFF.

The chain links TRBV6-6 to TRBJ1-5; 7 bases agree with TRBD1. V shed 7 bases and J 4 bases; nucleotides not matched to a gene: 7. Germline lookup yields CDR1 MNHNY and CDR2 SVGAGI (reference sequence). The CDR3 extends over 14 amino acids. The CDR3 is CASNPGQSNQPQHF. CDR3 coding DNA: TGTGCCAGCAACCCGGGACAGTCAAATCAGCCCCAGCATTTT.